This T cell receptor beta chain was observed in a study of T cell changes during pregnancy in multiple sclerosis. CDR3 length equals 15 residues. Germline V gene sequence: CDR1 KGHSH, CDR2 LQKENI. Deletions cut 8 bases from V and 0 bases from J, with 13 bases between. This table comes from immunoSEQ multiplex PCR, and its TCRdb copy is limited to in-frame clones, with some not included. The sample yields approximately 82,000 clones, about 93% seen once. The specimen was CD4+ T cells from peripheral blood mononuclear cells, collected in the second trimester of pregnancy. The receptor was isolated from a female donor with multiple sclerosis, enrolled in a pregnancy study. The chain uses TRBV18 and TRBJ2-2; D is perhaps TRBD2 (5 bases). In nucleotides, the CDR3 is TGTGCCAGCCCCCGGGGAGCGGCGAACACCGGGGAGCTGTTTTTT. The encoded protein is CASPRGAANTGELFF.